A single sample gave rise to the 27 T cell receptor beta chains below, sequenced in a study of blood T cell repertoires in COVID-19. Assay used: immunoSEQ multiplex PCR; TCRdb lists only in-frame clones, some missing. Seen here are roughly 100,000 clones, 70% to 90% observed once, and the top ten hold 3.5%. Sequencing was carried out using peripheral blood. Every receptor here comes from a woman in her fifties or sixties with acute or convalescent COVID-19.

The V gene is TRBV5-1, the J gene TRBJ1-2; D perhaps matches TRBD1 (5 bases). The CDR3 has 14 amino acids. The V and J ends lost 1 base and 3 bases respectively, with 10 bases between them. CDR1 is SGHRS, CDR2 YFSETQ, per germline. The CDR3 DNA sequence: TGCGCCAGCAGCTTGAATGGGGCGGACTATGGCTACACCTTC. Protein: CASSLNGADYGYTF. The full variable domain, with the rest looked up from reference TRBV5-1 and TRBJ1-2, is KAGVTQTPRYLIKTRGQQVTLSCSPISGHRSVSWYQQTPGQGLQFLFEYFSETQRNKGNFPGRFSGRQFSNSRSEMNVSTLELGDSALYLCASSLNGADYGYTFGSGTRLTVV.

This chain connects TRBV18 to TRBJ2-3, with D possibly TRBD1 on 6 matching bases. The CDR3 is 13 residues long. The V gene lost 6 bases and the J gene lost 6 bases, with 13 bases spanning the gap. Per germline, CDR1 KGHSH and CDR2 LQKENI. CDR3 sequence (DNA): TGTGCCAGCTCCCGCCTAAGGGGGGATACGCAGTATTTT. Translation gives CASSRLRGDTQYF.

The rearrangement joins TRBV12-3 or TRBV12-4 to TRBJ1-1; D is unclear. Trimming pared 3 bases from V and 4 bases from J, leaving 9 bases between. The CDR3 length is 13 residues. CDR3: CASSFSGSTEAFF. CDR3 in DNA: TGTGCCAGCAGTTTTTCGGGGAGCACTGAAGCTTTCTTT.

The chain uses TRBV28 and TRBJ2-1, with D perhaps TRBD2 (6 bases). CDR1 is MDHEN and CDR2 is SYDVKM in the germline V gene. The CDR3 is 14 residues long. The V and J ends lost 2 bases and 8 bases respectively, with 13 bases between them. In DNA, the CDR3 is TGTGCCAGCAGTTTAGGAGGGAGAGGTTATGAGCAGTTCTTC. It encodes CASSLGGRGYEQFF. The full variable domain, rest sourced from reference TRBV28 and TRBJ2-1, is DVKVTQSSRYLVKRTGEKVFLECVQDMDHENMFWYRQDPGLGLRLIYFSYDVKMKEKGDIPEGYSVSREKKERFSLILESASTNQTSMYLCASSLGGRGYEQFFGPGTRLTVL.

The rearrangement joins TRBV19 to TRBJ2-1; 11 bases match TRBD2. Germline V gene lookup returns CDR1 LNHDA and CDR2 SQIVND (reference sequence). V shed 3 bases, J shed 5 bases, and the junction held 9 bases outside the gene matches. The CDR3 spans 17 residues. Here the CDR3 reads CASSIRLAGGENNEQFF. DNA for the CDR3: TGTGCCAGTAGTATTCGCCTAGCGGGAGGCGAGAACAATGAGCAGTTCTTC.

V gene TRBV5-1 combines with J gene TRBJ1-2, with TRBD1 matching 12 bases. Germline V CDR1 and CDR2: SGHRS, YFSETQ. This CDR3 spans 15 amino acids. J lost 7 bases, V lost 1 base, and 5 bases had no gene match. The CDR3 coding sequence is TGCGCCAGCAGCTTGACGGGGACAGGGGGCTTTGGCTACACCTTC. Protein product: CASSLTGTGGFGYTF.

As to this clone: This sample includes further DNA sequences coding for the same CDR3. CDR3 sequence: CASRRQGSYEQYF. As DNA, the CDR3 is TGTGCCAGCCGGAGACAGGGCTCCTACGAGCAGTACTTC. The chain uses TRBV6-5 and TRBJ2-7, with 7 positions matching TRBD1. The CDR3 loop spans 13 amino acids. Germline V gene data show CDR1 as MNHEY and CDR2 as SVGAGI. V was pared by 8 bases and J by 0 bases, with 4 bases of the junction left unmatched.

This chain links TRBV28 with TRBJ2-5; TRBD2 is a possible D gene (5 bases). This CDR3 contains 19 residues. CDR1 MDHEN and CDR2 SYDVKM come from the germline V gene. Trimming stripped 3 bases from V and 0 bases from J, with 23 bases between. The CDR3: CASSFRSNGVTGYQETQYF. DNA for the CDR3: TGTGCCAGCAGTTTCCGGTCGAATGGGGTAACGGGGTACCAAGAGACCCAGTACTTC.

The genes are TRBV15 and TRBJ2-1; unclear D gene. V lost 3 bases and J lost 7, with 7 bases in between. CDR1 LNHNV and CDR2 YYDKDF come from the germline V gene (reference sequence). The CDR3 extends over 12 amino acids. DNA of the CDR3: TGTGCCACCAGCAGCGAGAGGAATGAGCAGTTCTTC. Amino acid sequence: CATSSERNEQFF.

This clone was seen a few times. The CDR3 nucleotides are TGTGCCAGCAGTGACAGGTCCCTCTATGGCTACACCTTC. This encodes CASSDRSLYGYTF. V is TRBV2 and J is TRBJ1-2, with D uncertain. CDR1 is SNHLY, CDR2 FYNNEI, per germline. CDR3 size: 13 residues. Trimming removed 3 bases from V and 4 bases from J, with 9 bases in between.

V is TRBV4-1 and J is TRBJ2-1; D may be TRBD1 (6 bases). In germline, CDR1 is MGHRA, CDR2 YSYEKL. Trimming removed 0 bases from V and 2 bases from J, with 14 bases in between. The CDR3 sequence is 17 residues long. The CDR3 nucleotides read TGCGCCAGCAGCCAAGAGAAGACAGGCCCTCCCTACAATGAGCAGTTCTTC. Amino acids: CASSQEKTGPPYNEQFF.

The chain carries TRBV11-2 and TRBJ1-4; TRBD1 might be the D (5 bases). This CDR3 contains 13 residues. Germline V gene data show CDR1 as SGHAT and CDR2 as FQNNGV. V lost 5 bases, J lost 11 bases, and 15 bases lay in between. The CDR3 DNA reads as TGTGCCAGCAGCGTATCGGACACTCACAAACTGTTTTTT. It yields the protein CASSVSDTHKLFF.

The V call is TRBV28, the J call TRBJ1-1, with a possible D match to TRBD1 (5 bases). Per the germline V gene, CDR1 is MDHEN and CDR2 is SYDVKM. Trimming stripped 2 bases from V and 4 bases from J, with 14 bases between. This CDR3 comprises 15 residues. The CDR3 loop is CASSLRRGLGTEAFF. The CDR3 nucleotides read TGTGCCAGCAGTTTAAGGAGGGGCCTAGGCACTGAAGCTTTCTTT. The whole variable domain, filled in from reference TRBV28 and TRBJ1-1, reads DVKVTQSSRYLVKRTGEKVFLECVQDMDHENMFWYRQDPGLGLRLIYFSYDVKMKEKGDIPEGYSVSREKKERFSLILESASTNQTSMYLCASSLRRGLGTEAFFGQGTRLTVV.

The chain uses TRBV7-3 and TRBJ2-5; perhaps TRBD1 as D (6 bases). The CDR3 totals 13 residues. Looked up from germline, CDR1 is SGHTA and CDR2 is FQGTGA. V dropped 5 bases and J dropped 5 bases, with 12 bases sitting between them. The DNA of the CDR3 is TGTGCCAGCAGCCCACAGGGACCGGAGACCCAGTACTTC. Amino acid sequence: CASSPQGPETQYF.

V usage is TRBV7-9 and J usage is TRBJ1-4; D is unresolved. The CDR3 has 16 residues. The germline V gene encodes CDR1 SEHNR and CDR2 FQNEAQ (reference sequence). The V gene lost 5 bases and the J gene lost 4 bases, with 17 bases spanning the gap. The CDR3 protein is CASSPTRMGLNEKLFF. CDR3 DNA sequence: TGTGCCAGCAGCCCTACCCGCATGGGCCTTAATGAAAAACTGTTTTTT. The full variable domain, rest sourced from reference TRBV7-9 and TRBJ1-4, is DTGVSQNPRHKITKRGQNVTFRCDPISEHNRLYWYRQTLGQGPEFLTYFQNEAQLEKSRLLSDRFSAERPKGSFSTLEIQRTEQGDSAMYLCASSPTRMGLNEKLFFGSGTQLSVL.

This chain links TRBV19 with TRBJ2-5; D may be TRBD2 (6 bases). V was pared by 3 bases and J by 3 bases, with 11 bases between. The CDR3 totals 14 residues. CDR1 LNHDA and CDR2 SQIVND come from the germline V gene (reference sequence). The CDR3 sequence: CASSIGDLKETQYF. DNA for the CDR3: TGTGCCAGTAGTATTGGGGACTTGAAAGAGACCCAGTACTTC.

The V call is TRBV7-6, the J call TRBJ2-1; D possibly corresponds to TRBD1 (6 bases). Germline CDR1 reads SGHVS; CDR2 reads FNYEAQ. This CDR3 has 15 residues. Between the trimmed V and J ends, which lost 5 bases and 8 bases, there was a span of 19 bases. This CDR3 is CASSPAGDPPHEQFF. As DNA, the CDR3 is TGTGCCAGCAGCCCAGCAGGGGACCCCCCACATGAGCAGTTCTTC. The entire variable domain, with the rest obtained from reference TRBV7-6 and TRBJ2-1, is as follows: GAGVSQSPRYKVTKRGQDVALRCDPISGHVSLYWYRQALGQGPEFLTYFNYEAQQDKSGLPNDRFSAERPEGSISTLTIQRTEQRDSAMYRCASSPAGDPPHEQFFGPGTRLTVL.

This sequence joins TRBV19 and TRBJ1-2; perhaps TRBD1 as D (5 bases). CDR1 and CDR2 from the germline V gene are LNHDA and SQIVND (reference sequence). Trimming stripped 7 bases from V and 1 base from J, with 13 bases between. The CDR3 loop spans 14 amino acids. The CDR3 bases are TGTGCCAGTAAAAACAGTAGGGGTAACTATGGCTACACCTTC. It codes for CASKNSRGNYGYTF.

The chain couples TRBV30 to TRBJ1-2, with D unclear. CDR3 size: 14 residues. Germline V lookup: CDR1 GTSNPN, CDR2 SVGIG (reference sequence). V was trimmed by 1 base and J by 7 bases, leaving 16 bases between them. This chain's CDR3 is CAWSGAGGGIGYTF. The CDR3 DNA reads as TGTGCCTGGAGTGGGGCAGGAGGAGGCATTGGCTACACCTTC.

This rearrangement joins TRBV27 to TRBJ1-5, with D uncertain. Trimming pared 3 bases from V and 2 bases from J, leaving 14 bases between. The germline V gene encodes CDR1 MNHEY and CDR2 SMNVEV (reference sequence). The CDR3 consists of 16 residues. The CDR3 here is CASSFRLALGNQPQHF. The DNA of the CDR3 is TGTGCCAGCAGTTTTAGGCTAGCCCTTGGCAATCAGCCCCAGCATTTT.

The chain is built from TRBV19 and TRBJ1-5; D might be TRBD1 (5 bases). The germline CDR1 and CDR2 sequences are LNHDA and SQIVND (reference sequence). CDR3 length: 14 residues. V was clipped by 6 bases and J by 3 bases, with 12 bases between them. The CDR3 bases are TGTGCCAGTAGGGGACTTTCGTACAATCAGCCCCAGCATTTT. Encoded protein: CASRGLSYNQPQHF.

V gene TRBV6-5 combines with J gene TRBJ2-3, with 8 bases identical to TRBD2. Germline V gene sequence: CDR1 MNHEY, CDR2 SVGAGI. V lost 4 bases and J lost 4; bases outside the gene matches: 7. The CDR3 consists of 15 residues. As DNA, the CDR3 is TGTGCCAGCAGTTTTGGCGGGAGGTGGTCAGATACGCAGTATTTT. Translated, it gives CASSFGGRWSDTQYF.

The V gene is TRBV29-1, the J gene TRBJ2-7; 7 bases map to TRBD1. Germline V gene lookup returns CDR1 SQVTM and CDR2 ANQGSEA. V gave up 6 bases and J gave up 3 bases; unmatched junction bases: 11. The CDR3 runs 14 residues. DNA for the CDR3: TGCAGCGTGAAAAAAAACAGGGGACACTACGAGCAGTACGTC. Its translation: CSVKKNRGHYEQYV.

The chain employs TRBV30 and TRBJ1-1, with D tentatively TRBD1 (6 bases). Trimming took 0 bases from V and 7 from J, leaving 12 bases between them. Looked up from germline, CDR1 is GTSNPN and CDR2 is SVGIG (reference sequence). The CDR3 runs 13 residues. The chain's CDR3 is CAWSVGRGGEAFF. For the CDR3, the DNA is TGTGCCTGGAGTGTAGGCAGGGGCGGTGAAGCTTTCTTT.

CDR3 protein: CASSPKAGVSNSPLHF. The CDR3 DNA sequence: TGTGCCAGCTCACCAAAGGCAGGGGTGAGCAATTCACCCCTCCACTTT. The V and J genes are TRBV18 and TRBJ1-6, with D possibly matching TRBD1 (6 bases). Germline values: CDR1 KGHSH, CDR2 LQKENI. V lost 2 bases, J lost 7 bases, and 15 bases lay in between. This CDR3 spans 16 amino acids.

This clone was detected only once. V usage is TRBV19 and J usage is TRBJ1-1; D might be TRBD1 (5 bases). Trimming stripped 10 bases from V and 2 bases from J, with 14 bases between. CDR1 LNHDA and CDR2 SQIVND come from the germline V gene (reference sequence). The CDR3 has 13 amino acids. CDR3 coding DNA: TGTGCCACCAAGGAGGGGACTAACACTGAAGCTTTCTTT. Amino acids: CATKEGTNTEAFF.

This sequence joins TRBV9 and TRBJ2-2; D not certain. The V gene's germline CDR1 is SGDLS and CDR2 YYNGEE. V lost 3 bases to trimming and J lost 3 bases, with 18 bases between them. The length of the CDR3 is 17 residues. The CDR3 sequence: CASSGRGSLSDTGELFF. CDR3 sequence (DNA): TGTGCCAGCAGCGGGAGAGGCTCGCTGAGCGACACCGGGGAGCTGTTTTTT.